The source of this T cell receptor beta chain is a study of regulatory T cells in long-lasting Graves disease. Combining iRepertoire HTBI primers with Arm-PCR of CDR3 regions, the authors built TCR beta libraries. TCRdb re-analysed the multiplex PCR reads in MiXCR, keeping a single row per CDR3 protein. The table records 400,000 to 450,000 distinct CDR3 sequences, around 17% of them present only once. As concerns this clonotype: Just one base apart from a much larger clone, this may be a read error.

The CDR3 is 21 residues long. The germline V gene encodes CDR1 MNHEY and CDR2 SVGEGT. V shed 8 bases and J shed 6 bases, with 38 bases lying between them. Time point: newly diagnosed GD, antithyroid drugs for less than 3 months. Preparation of the TCR library used RNA extracted from PBMCs. This sample was shared with a second study, whose subject was T cells in Graves' hyperthyroidism and ophthalmopathy.

Sequences were derived from peripheral blood mononuclear cells (PBMCs), sampled at new diagnosis, from a patient treated with antithyroid drugs. This TCR was recovered from a woman in her thirties with Graves disease. This chain links TRBV6-2 or TRBV6-3 with TRBJ2-1, with D perhaps TRBD2 (6 bases). CDR3 loop: CASGEAWRFRARTGASNEQFF. CDR3 bases: TGTGCCAGCGGTGAAGCATGGAGGTTCCGGGCCCGAACGGGAGCGTCCAATGAGCAGTTCTTC.